This T cell receptor (beta chain) was retrieved from a study of identical twins. Trimming left V 0 bases short and J 8 bases short, with 14 bases between. Germline CDR1 is SGHDN and CDR2 is FVKESK. The CDR3 contains 14 residues. A universal primer site arose from template switching, and cDNA bore unique molecular identifiers. MiXCR, applied by TCRdb to the 5' RACE reads, yields one record per CDR3 protein. Of under 900,000 distinct CDR3 sequences listed, 15% to 20% were seen once; the top ten hold around 12%. The same data also contributed to another study, on T cells expressing NK-cell markers. That work contributes: According to the study, TCR beta repertoires originated from sorted CD3+CD56+NKG2C+, CD3+CD56+NKG2C- and CD3+CD56-NKG2C+ T cells.

The receptor was derived from a woman aged 18-29 years in good health. Sequenced material: PBMCs. This chain connects TRBV14 to TRBJ2-7; the D gene is possibly TRBD2 (6 bases). The CDR3 loop is CASSQEGLLQKQYF. The CDR3 nucleotides are TGTGCCAGCAGCCAAGAAGGACTACTCCAGAAGCAGTACTTC.